The entry below gives a single TCR beta chain sequence along with its context. The V gene's germline CDR1 is LNHNV and CDR2 YYDKDF (reference sequence). V lost 5 bases and J lost 8, with 10 bases in between. CDR3 length: 13 amino acids. The source of the sample is a study of T cells after yellow fever vaccination. TCRdb ran MiXCR on the 5' RACE reads and lists one entry per CDR3 protein. This table holds some 400,000 distinct CDR3 sequences, around a sixth found once. The sample in question was PBMCs, obtained before the yellow fever booster vaccination. The clonotype was recovered from a man younger than 35 who received the YFV17D yellow fever vaccine. V gene TRBV15 combines with J gene TRBJ1-6, with a weak D call TRBD1 (6 bases). The CDR3 nucleotides are TGTGCCACCAGCGTTTACAGGGATTCACCCCTCCACTTT. Residues: CATSVYRDSPLHF.